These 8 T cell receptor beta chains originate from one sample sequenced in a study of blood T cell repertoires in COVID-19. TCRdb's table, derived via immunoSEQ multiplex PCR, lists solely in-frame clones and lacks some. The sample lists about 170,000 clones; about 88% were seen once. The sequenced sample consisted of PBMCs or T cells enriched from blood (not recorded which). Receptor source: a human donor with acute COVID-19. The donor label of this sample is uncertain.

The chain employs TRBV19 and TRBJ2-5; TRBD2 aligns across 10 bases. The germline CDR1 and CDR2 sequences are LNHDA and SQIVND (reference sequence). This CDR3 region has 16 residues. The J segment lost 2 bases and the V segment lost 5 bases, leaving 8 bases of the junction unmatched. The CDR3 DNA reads TGTGCCAGTAGTTTGTGGACTAGCGGAGAACAAGAGACCCAGTACTTC. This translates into CASSLWTSGEQETQYF.

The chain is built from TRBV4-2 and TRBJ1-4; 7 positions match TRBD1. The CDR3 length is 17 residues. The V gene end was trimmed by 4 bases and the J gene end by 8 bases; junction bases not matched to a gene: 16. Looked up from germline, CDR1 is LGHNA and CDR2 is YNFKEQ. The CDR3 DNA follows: TGTGCCAGCAGCCCCCAGGGGCATGGGACAGTTCTGGAAAAACTGTTTTTT. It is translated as CASSPQGHGTVLEKLFF.

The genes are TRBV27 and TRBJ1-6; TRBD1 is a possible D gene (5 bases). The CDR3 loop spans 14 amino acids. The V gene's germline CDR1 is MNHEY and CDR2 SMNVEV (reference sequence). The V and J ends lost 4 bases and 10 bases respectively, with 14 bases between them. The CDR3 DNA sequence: TGTGCCAGCAGTTACCAGGGTAGAGGCTCACCCCTCCACTTT. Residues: CASSYQGRGSPLHF.

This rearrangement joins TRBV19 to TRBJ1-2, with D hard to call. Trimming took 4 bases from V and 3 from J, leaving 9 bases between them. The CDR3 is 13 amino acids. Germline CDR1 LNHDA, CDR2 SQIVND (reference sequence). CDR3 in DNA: TGTGCCAGTAGTAAGGAGGACCACTATGGCTACACCTTC. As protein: CASSKEDHYGYTF.

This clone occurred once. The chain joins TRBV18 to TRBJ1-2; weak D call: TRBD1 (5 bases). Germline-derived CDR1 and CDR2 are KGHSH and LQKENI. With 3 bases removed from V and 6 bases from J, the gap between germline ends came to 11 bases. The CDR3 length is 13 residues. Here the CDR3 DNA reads TGTGCCAGCTCACCGGTGGCAGGGAATGGCTACACCTTC. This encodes CASSPVAGNGYTF.

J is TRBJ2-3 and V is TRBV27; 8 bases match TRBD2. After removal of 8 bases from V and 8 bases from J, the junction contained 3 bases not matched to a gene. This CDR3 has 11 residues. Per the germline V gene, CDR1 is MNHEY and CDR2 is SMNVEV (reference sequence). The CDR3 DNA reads TGTGCCAGCGGACTAGCAGGTACGCAGTATTTT. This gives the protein CASGLAGTQYF.

The CDR3 spells CASSKRGGYNEQFF. CDR3 nucleotides: TGTGCCAGCAGTAAGCGGGGGGGATACAATGAGCAGTTCTTC. V is TRBV25-1 and J is TRBJ2-1; 10 nucleotides align to TRBD2. CDR1 and CDR2 (germline): MGHDK, SYGVNS. The junction had 2 bases not matched to a gene; V was cut back by 5 bases and J by 4 bases. The length of the CDR3 is 14 residues.

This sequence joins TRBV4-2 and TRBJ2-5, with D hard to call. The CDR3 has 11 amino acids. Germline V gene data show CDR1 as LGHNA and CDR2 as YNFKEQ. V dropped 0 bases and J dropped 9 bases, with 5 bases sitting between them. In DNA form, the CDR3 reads TGTGCCAGCAGCCAAGATGGCTCCCAGTACTTC. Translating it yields CASSQDGSQYF.